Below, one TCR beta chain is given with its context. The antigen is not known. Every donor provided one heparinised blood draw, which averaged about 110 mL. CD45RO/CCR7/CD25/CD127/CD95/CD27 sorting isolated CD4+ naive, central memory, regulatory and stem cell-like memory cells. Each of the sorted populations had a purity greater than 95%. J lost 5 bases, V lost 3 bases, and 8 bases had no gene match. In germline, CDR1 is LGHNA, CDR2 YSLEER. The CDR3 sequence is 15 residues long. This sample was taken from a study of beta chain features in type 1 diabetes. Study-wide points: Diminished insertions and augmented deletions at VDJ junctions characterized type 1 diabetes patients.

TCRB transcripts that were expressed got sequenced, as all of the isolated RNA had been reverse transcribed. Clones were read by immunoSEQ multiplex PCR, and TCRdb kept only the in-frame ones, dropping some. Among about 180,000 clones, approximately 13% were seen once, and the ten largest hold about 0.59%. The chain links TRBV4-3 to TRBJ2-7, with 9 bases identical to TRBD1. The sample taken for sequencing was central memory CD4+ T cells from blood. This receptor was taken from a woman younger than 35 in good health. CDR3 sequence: CASSQGQGDVHEQYF. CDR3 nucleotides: TGCGCCAGCAGCCAGGGACAGGGTGATGTACACGAGCAGTACTTC.